This TCR beta chain was sequenced for a study of identical twins. TCRdb analysed the 5' RACE reads with MiXCR anew, one entry per CDR3 protein. In the table there are 1.5 million to 2 million distinct CDR3 sequences, around 29% of which are singletons. On this clonotype itself: Its target is unknown.

Study-wide points: Monozygotic twins shared more out-of-frame TCR alpha than recombination models predicted. Clonotypes of the beta chain that were abundant in cord blood carried fewer insertions (memory repertoires showed none). Low generation probability was overrepresented in out-of-frame alpha sequences shared by twins. The study drew conclusions from cross-sectional statistical analysis, not from following the same donors.

The sample comprised cord blood. This receptor was obtained from a newborn girl in good health.

The CDR3 protein is CASSVVPLAGGPVNEQFF. The DNA for the CDR3 is TGTGCCAGCAGCGTAGTCCCCCTAGCGGGGGGGCCTGTCAATGAGCAGTTCTTC. The rearrangement uses TRBV9 and TRBJ2-1; the match to TRBD2 covers 12 bases. CDR1 is SGDLS and CDR2 is YYNGEE in the germline V gene. The CDR3 has 18 amino acids. V shed 0 bases and J 6 bases; nucleotides not matched to a gene: 10.